These 27 T cell receptor beta chains were sequenced from one sample in a study of OX40 agonist ivuxolimab in advanced cancers. Using immunoSEQ multiplex PCR, the repertoire was profiled, and TCRdb retains in-frame clones only, with some absent. The table lists about 43,000 clones, around 87% of them singletons. This specimen consisted of CD4+ or CD8+ T cells sorted from blood, obtained in a trial of the OX40 agonist ivuxolimab. The receptors stem from an adult with an advanced solid tumor such as melanoma, head and neck, liver or kidney cancer.

The V gene is TRBV6-5, the J gene TRBJ1-5; D gene unclear. Looked up from germline, CDR1 is MNHEY and CDR2 is SVGAGI. The CDR3 is 15 residues long. Between the trimmed V and J ends, which lost 5 bases and 1 base, there was a span of 12 bases. The CDR3 DNA follows: TGTGCCAGCAGTAGGCCTTTGGGGAGCAATCAGCCCCAGCATTTT. Its translation: CASSRPLGSNQPQHF.

The chain links TRBV27 to TRBJ1-1, with unresolved D. The CDR3 runs 14 residues. The germline V and J ends were trimmed by 4 bases and 4 bases, with 13 bases remaining between them. Per the germline V gene, CDR1 is MNHEY and CDR2 is SMNVEV (reference sequence). CDR3 in amino acids: CASSSKHGFTEAFF. Here the CDR3 DNA reads TGTGCCAGCAGTTCCAAACATGGCTTCACTGAAGCTTTCTTT.

The chain links TRBV19 to TRBJ2-1, with a weak D call TRBD2 (7 bases). Per germline, CDR1 LNHDA and CDR2 SQIVND (reference sequence). The CDR3 consists of 15 residues. V lost 3 bases to trimming and J lost 3 bases, with 12 bases between them. In DNA form, the CDR3 reads TGTGCCAGTAGTATTTCGGGGGGCGACTACAATGAGCAGTTCTTC. Amino acid sequence: CASSISGGDYNEQFF.

The rearrangement joins TRBV27 to TRBJ2-4; 7 bases fit TRBD2. There are 14 residues in the CDR3. J lost 7 bases, V lost 2 bases, and 5 bases had no gene match. From germline, CDR1 is MNHEY and CDR2 SMNVEV (reference sequence). The CDR3 reads CASSLRGGGNIQYF. CDR3 in DNA: TGTGCCAGCAGTTTACGCGGGGGAGGGAACATTCAGTACTTC.

The chain couples TRBV7-9 to TRBJ2-3; D remains unclear. This CDR3 is 14 amino acids long. V dropped 2 bases and J dropped 4 bases, with 10 bases sitting between them. The V gene's germline CDR1 is SEHNR and CDR2 FQNEAQ (reference sequence). CDR3 amino acids: CASSLRDTPDTQYF. The CDR3 DNA sequence: TGTGCCAGCAGCTTACGCGACACCCCAGATACGCAGTATTTT.

The chain recombines TRBV7-9 with TRBJ1-4; 7 bases align to TRBD1. CDR1 SEHNR and CDR2 FQNEAQ come from the germline V gene (reference sequence). Trimming at V came to 4 bases and at J to 6 bases, leaving 5 bases not matched to a gene. The length of the CDR3 is 14 residues. CDR3: CASSSGQAYEKLFF. The CDR3 nucleotides are TGTGCCAGCAGCTCCGGACAGGCTTATGAAAAACTGTTTTTT. The full variable domain, rest sourced from reference TRBV7-9 and TRBJ1-4, is DTGVSQNPRHKITKRGQNVTFRCDPISEHNRLYWYRQTLGQGPEFLTYFQNEAQLEKSRLLSDRFSAERPKGSFSTLEIQRTEQGDSAMYLCASSSGQAYEKLFFGSGTQLSVL.

The J gene is TRBJ2-7, the V gene TRBV4-3, with 9 positions matching TRBD1. This CDR3 is built from 14 residues. Germline V lookup: CDR1 LGHNA, CDR2 YSLEER. V lost 4 bases to trimming and J lost 3 bases; unmatched junction nucleotides: 4. In DNA form, the CDR3 reads TGCGCCAGCAGCCCCGGGACAGGGAACTACGAGCAGTACTTC. Encoded protein: CASSPGTGNYEQYF.

The chain carries TRBV7-6 and TRBJ1-5; D is undetermined. Looked up from germline, CDR1 is SGHVS and CDR2 is FNYEAQ. Trimming took off 2 bases at V and 6 bases at J, with 20 bases between the two ends. The CDR3 covers 17 residues. The DNA of the CDR3 is TGTGCCAGCAGCTTATTGAGAGGACTCTTTAGCCGTCAGCCCCAGCATTTT. The encoded protein is CASSLLRGLFSRQPQHF.

The CDR3 loop is CASSEIAPEQFF. CDR3 sequence (DNA): TGTGCCAGCAGTGAAATAGCGCCGGAGCAGTTCTTC. The rearrangement uses TRBV2 and TRBJ2-1; D is perhaps TRBD2 (5 bases). The CDR3 has 12 amino acids. CDR1 SNHLY and CDR2 FYNNEI come from the germline V gene. V was cut by 2 bases and J by 10 bases, with 9 bases left in between.

The gene calls are TRBV16 and TRBJ2-7; D not resolved. Germline CDR1 KGHSY, CDR2 FQNENV. The CDR3 contains 15 residues. Between the trimmed V and J ends, which lost 0 bases and 3 bases, there was a span of 12 bases. The CDR3 DNA reads as TGTGCCAGCAGCCAATCCTTCCCTACTATCTACGAGCAGTACTTC. The encoded protein is CASSQSFPTIYEQYF.

The chain recombines TRBV6-5 with TRBJ2-7; maybe TRBD2 (5 bases). V lost 4 bases to trimming and J lost 0 bases, with 10 bases between them. Looked up from germline, CDR1 is MNHEY and CDR2 is SVGAGI. The CDR3 contains 14 residues. CDR3 in DNA: TGTGCCAGCAGTTTCGGGATCGACTCCTACGAGCAGTACTTC. Encoded protein: CASSFGIDSYEQYF.

The chain carries TRBV30 and TRBJ2-7; D is uncertain. The CDR3 extends over 11 amino acids. The germline V and J ends were trimmed by 0 bases and 2 bases, with 2 bases remaining between them. Germline V gene data show CDR1 as GTSNPN and CDR2 as SVGIG (reference sequence). The DNA of the CDR3 is TGTGCCTGGAGTGTACCCTACGAGCAGTACTTC. Translated: CAWSVPYEQYF.

V and J are TRBV4-1 and TRBJ2-2; D is ambiguous. V gave up 2 bases and J gave up 2 bases, with 6 bases separating them. Germline values: CDR1 MGHRA, CDR2 YSYEKL. This CDR3 comprises 14 residues. The CDR3 sequence: CASSQQRNTGELFF. In DNA, the CDR3 is TGCGCCAGCAGCCAACAGAGAAACACCGGGGAGCTGTTTTTT.

This clone has just one count. V usage is TRBV6-5 and J usage is TRBJ2-7, with TRBD2 matching 8 bases. V was clipped by 5 bases and J by 7 bases; unmatched bases: 4. This CDR3 region has 12 residues. Germline-derived CDR1 and CDR2 are MNHEY and SVGAGI. DNA of the CDR3: TGTGCCAGCAGTCCGGGGGGGGAAGAGCAGTACTTC. Encoded protein: CASSPGGEEQYF.

This sequence joins TRBV5-1 and TRBJ1-1; the D gene is possibly TRBD1 (6 bases). CDR3 length equals 15 residues. Germline loops: CDR1 SGHRS, CDR2 YFSETQ. The V end lost 3 bases, the J end lost 7 bases, and 19 bases lay between the germline ends. CDR3 DNA: TGCGCCAGCAGCTCGGAGGACAGCCGCGATGGTGAAGCTTTCTTT. Translated, it gives CASSSEDSRDGEAFF.

The chain recombines TRBV7-8 with TRBJ1-5; D unclear. The CDR3 length is 12 residues. Trimming took 5 bases from V and 5 from J, leaving 7 bases between them. Germline CDR1 and CDR2: SGHVS and FQNEAQ. Written as DNA, the CDR3 is TGTGCCAGCAGCCCCGGGGATCAGCCCCAGCATTTT. As protein: CASSPGDQPQHF.

The chain links TRBV9 to TRBJ1-2, with 9 nucleotides matching TRBD1. The CDR3 totals 13 residues. The J segment lost 7 bases and the V segment lost 4 bases, leaving 5 bases of the junction unmatched. From germline, CDR1 is SGDLS and CDR2 YYNGEE. The CDR3 DNA reads TGTGCCAGCAGCCCCGCACAGGGGGCTGGCTACACCTTC. It codes for CASSPAQGAGYTF.

CDR3 region: CASSDRDEPSEKLFF. DNA for the CDR3: TGTGCCAGCAGCGACAGGGACGAACCCAGTGAAAAACTGTTTTTT. This chain joins TRBV11-2 and TRBJ1-4, with 7 bases identical to TRBD1. After removal of 5 bases from V and 7 bases from J, the junction contained 10 bases not matched to a gene. Germline lookup yields CDR1 SGHAT and CDR2 FQNNGV. This CDR3 region has 15 residues.

The rearrangement links TRBV2 to TRBJ1-5, with a weak D call TRBD1 (6 bases). The CDR3 has 16 amino acids. The germline V and J ends were trimmed by 1 base and 9 bases, with 19 bases remaining between them. Germline CDR1 SNHLY, CDR2 FYNNEI. CDR3 in DNA: TGTGCCAGCAGTGAAGGGGGGCGTCCCGGGAAGAGGCCCCAGCATTTT. This sequence encodes CASSEGGRPGKRPQHF.

This chain links TRBV30 with TRBJ1-4, with D possibly TRBD1 on 5 matching bases. Germline V gives CDR1 GTSNPN, CDR2 SVGIG (reference sequence). CDR3 length: 17 residues. V lost 3 bases and J lost 1, with 18 bases in between. The DNA of the CDR3 is TGTGCCTGGAGGGAGGGAAGGGGTGGACTAACTAATGAAAAACTGTTTTTT. Protein product: CAWREGRGGLTNEKLFF.

CDR3 DNA: TGTGCCAGCAGCTTGGGACGGGAAATTGGTGAGCAGTTCTTC. Protein: CASSLGREIGEQFF. The chain combines TRBV5-4 with TRBJ2-1, with TRBD2 as a possible D gene (5 bases). The CDR3 consists of 14 residues. Germline CDR1 SGHNT, CDR2 YYREEE (reference sequence). Trimming removed 0 bases from V and 9 bases from J, with 13 bases in between.

A few counts support this clone. This chain uses TRBV18 with TRBJ2-7, with D possibly TRBD2 on 6 matching bases. The CDR3 runs 17 residues. Trimming took 0 bases from V and 0 from J, leaving 15 bases between them. Germline CDR1 reads KGHSH; CDR2 reads LQKENI. This chain's CDR3 is CASSPPTGGASSYEQYF. The CDR3 DNA follows: TGTGCCAGCTCACCACCGACGGGCGGGGCTAGCTCCTACGAGCAGTACTTC.

The rearrangement uses TRBV5-1 and TRBJ2-7, with 8 bases aligning to TRBD1. The germline CDR1 and CDR2 sequences are SGHRS and YFSETQ. The ends lost 4 bases at V and 2 bases at J; junction bases unmatched: 5. The CDR3 runs 14 residues. CDR3 sequence reads: CASSPATGAYEQYF. DNA of the CDR3: TGCGCCAGCAGCCCGGCGACAGGGGCCTACGAGCAGTACTTC.

This chain connects TRBV13 to TRBJ2-7; 7 bases fit TRBD2. Trimming took 1 base from V and 7 from J; bases not matched to a gene: 4. The germline gives CDR1 PRHDT, CDR2 FYEKMQ (reference sequence). The CDR3 is 13 residues long. The DNA of the CDR3 is TGTGCCAGCAGCTTAGACCTAGCGGCTGAGCAGTACTTC. This gives the protein CASSLDLAAEQYF.

This clone was seen a few times. The V gene is TRBV4-1, the J gene TRBJ2-1; 8 nucleotides line up with TRBD1. Germline V gene lookup returns CDR1 MGHRA and CDR2 YSYEKL. The CDR3 has 16 residues. V was pared by 4 bases and J by 7 bases, with 12 bases of the junction left unmatched. The CDR3 spells CASSPPGTGGWNEQFF. CDR3 sequence (DNA): TGCGCCAGCAGCCCCCCCGGAACAGGGGGATGGAATGAGCAGTTCTTC.

The chain recombines TRBV5-1 with TRBJ1-2, with a tentative D call TRBD1 (5 bases). Germline V CDR1 and CDR2: SGHRS, YFSETQ. CDR3 size: 15 residues. V lost 2 bases and J lost 0, with 11 bases in between. The CDR3 nucleotides are TGCGCCAGCAGCTTATCACAGGCCCCTAACTATGGCTACACCTTC. It is translated as CASSLSQAPNYGYTF.

The chain combines TRBV5-1 with TRBJ1-1; no clear D gene. Germline values: CDR1 SGHRS, CDR2 YFSETQ. The V and J ends lost 0 bases and 1 base respectively, with 7 bases between them. The CDR3 is made up of 14 amino acids. CDR3 region: CASSLGAGNTEAFF. In nucleotides, the CDR3 is TGCGCCAGCAGCTTGGGGGCAGGGAACACTGAAGCTTTCTTT.